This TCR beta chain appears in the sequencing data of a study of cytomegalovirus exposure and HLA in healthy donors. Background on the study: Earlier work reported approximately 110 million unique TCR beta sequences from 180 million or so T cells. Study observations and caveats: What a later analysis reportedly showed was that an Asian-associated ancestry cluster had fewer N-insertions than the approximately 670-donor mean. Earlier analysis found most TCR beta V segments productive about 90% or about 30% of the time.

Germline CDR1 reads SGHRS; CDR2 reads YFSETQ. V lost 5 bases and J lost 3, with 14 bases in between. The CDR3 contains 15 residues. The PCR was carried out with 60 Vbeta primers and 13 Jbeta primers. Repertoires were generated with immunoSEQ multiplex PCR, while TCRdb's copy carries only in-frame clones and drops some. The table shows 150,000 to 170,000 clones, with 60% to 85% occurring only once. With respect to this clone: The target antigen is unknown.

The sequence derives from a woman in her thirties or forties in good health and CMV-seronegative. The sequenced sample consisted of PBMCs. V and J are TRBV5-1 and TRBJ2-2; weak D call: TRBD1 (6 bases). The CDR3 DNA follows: TGCGCCAGCAGTCCAGGGGTTGCGGACACCGGGGAGCTGTTTTTT. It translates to CASSPGVADTGELFF.